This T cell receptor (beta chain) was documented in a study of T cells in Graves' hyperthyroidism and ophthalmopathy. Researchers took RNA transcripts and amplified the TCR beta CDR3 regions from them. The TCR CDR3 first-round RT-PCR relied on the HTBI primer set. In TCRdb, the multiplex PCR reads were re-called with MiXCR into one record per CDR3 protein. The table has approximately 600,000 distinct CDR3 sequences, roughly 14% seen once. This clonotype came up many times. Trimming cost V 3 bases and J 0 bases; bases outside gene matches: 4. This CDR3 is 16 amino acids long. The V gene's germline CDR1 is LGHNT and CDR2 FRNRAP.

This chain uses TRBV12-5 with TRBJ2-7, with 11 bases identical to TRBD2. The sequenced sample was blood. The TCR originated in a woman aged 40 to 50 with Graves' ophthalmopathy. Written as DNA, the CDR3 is TGTGCTAGTGGTTTATTGACTAGCGGGGCCTCCTACGAGCAGTACTTC. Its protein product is CASGLLTSGASYEQYF.